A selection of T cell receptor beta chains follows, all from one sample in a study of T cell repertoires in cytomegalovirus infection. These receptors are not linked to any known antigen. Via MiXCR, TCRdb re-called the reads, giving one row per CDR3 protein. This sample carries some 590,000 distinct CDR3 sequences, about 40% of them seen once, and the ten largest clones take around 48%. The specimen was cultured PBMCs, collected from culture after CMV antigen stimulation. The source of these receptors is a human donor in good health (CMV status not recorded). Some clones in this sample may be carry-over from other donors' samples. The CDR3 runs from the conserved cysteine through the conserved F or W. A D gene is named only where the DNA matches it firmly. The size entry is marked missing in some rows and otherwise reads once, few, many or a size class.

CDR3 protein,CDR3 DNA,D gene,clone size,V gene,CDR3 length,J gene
CASSRGGRTEAFF,TGTGCCAGCAGCCGAGGGGGGAGAACTGAAGCTTTCTTT,.,once,TRBV12-3/TRBV12-4,13,TRBJ1-1
CASSQSISRGALNTEAFF,TGCGCCAGCAGCCAATCGATTTCGAGAGGGGCATTGAACACTGAAGCTTTCTTT,.,few,TRBV4-3,18,TRBJ1-1
CASSRRQHQTYSDTQYF,TGTGCCAGCAGTCGCCGCCAACACCAAACCTACTCAGATACGCAGTATTTT,.,few,TRBV6-2/TRBV6-3,17,TRBJ2-3
CAISEGRGSPYEQYF,TGTGCCATCAGTGAGGGGCGGGGCAGTCCCTACGAGCAGTACTTC,.,.,TRBV10-3,15,TRBJ2-7
CASSPRDRADYGYTF,TGTGCCAGCTCACCCAGGGACAGGGCGGACTATGGCTACACCTTC,TRBD1,once,TRBV18,15,TRBJ1-2
CASSLFRPRSSYNEQFF,TGTGCCAGCAGCTTATTCCGCCCACGGAGCTCCTACAATGAGCAGTTCTTC,.,.,TRBV7-8,17,TRBJ2-1
CASSPPALAGALNEQFF,TGCGCCAGCAGCCCCCCCGCGCTAGCGGGGGCCCTCAATGAGCAGTTCTTC,TRBD2,.,TRBV4-3,17,TRBJ2-1
CASSQGGFTEAFF,TGTGCCAGCAGCCAAGGGGGCTTCACTGAAGCTTTCTTT,TRBD1,few,TRBV12-3/TRBV12-4,13,TRBJ1-1
CASEPTTNEKLFF,TGTGCCAGCGAACCCACAACTAATGAAAAACTGTTTTTT,.,.,TRBV7-9,13,TRBJ1-4
CASRPLTDTQYF,TGTGCCAGCAGGCCCCTCACAGATACGCAGTATTTT,.,few,TRBV28,12,TRBJ2-3
CNVGRVNEQFF,TGCAATGTAGGGCGCGTGAATGAGCAGTTCTTC,.,once,TRBV29-1,11,TRBJ2-1
CASSFRGGGSGNTIYF,TGTGCCAGCAGCTTCCGAGGGGGAGGGTCTGGAAACACCATATATTTT,.,.,TRBV7-2,16,TRBJ1-3
CASSPIWGSNQPQHF,TGTGCCAGCAGCCCTATTTGGGGGAGCAATCAGCCCCAGCATTTT,.,once,TRBV5-5,15,TRBJ1-5
CSAWTSGRTETQYF,TGCAGTGCTTGGACTAGCGGGAGAACAGAGACCCAGTACTTC,TRBD2,few,TRBV20-1,14,TRBJ2-5
CASSFPGNTEAFF,TGTGCCAGCAGTTTTCCGGGGAACACTGAAGCTTTCTTT,.,many,TRBV12-3/TRBV12-4,13,TRBJ1-1
CASRDLRGQQYF,TGTGCCAGCAGAGACCTCAGGGGACAGCAGTACTTC,.,few,TRBV6-6,12,TRBJ2-7
CASKNDGPTGGYTF,TGCGCCAGCAAAAATGACGGGCCCACCGGTGGCTACACCTTC,.,.,TRBV5-1,14,TRBJ1-2
CASSLPTPGETQYF,TGTGCCAGCAGTCTACCGACACCGGGGGAGACCCAGTACTTC,.,few,TRBV12-3/TRBV12-4,14,TRBJ2-5
CASSQPPGQGLYF,TGTGCCAGCAGCCAACCGCCGGGACAGGGGTTGTACTTC,TRBD1,.,TRBV4-2,13,TRBJ2-7
CASARRTSEYEQYF,TGTGCCAGCGCAAGGCGGACTAGCGAGTACGAGCAGTACTTC,TRBD2,few,TRBV7-2,14,TRBJ2-7
CASSQVFLGQGRFF,TGCGCCAGCAGCCAAGTTTTCCTGGGACAGGGTAGGTTCTTC,TRBD1,few,TRBV4-1,14,TRBJ2-1
CASSYVASGAYEQYF,TGTGCCAGCAGTTACGTGGCTAGCGGGGCCTACGAGCAGTACTTC,TRBD2,.,TRBV6-2/TRBV6-3,15,TRBJ2-7
CASSSEPGNEQYF,TGTGCCAGCAGCTCCGAACCTGGGAACGAGCAGTACTTC,.,.,TRBV7-6,13,TRBJ2-7
CASSSNTQYF,TGTGCCAGCAGCTCCAATACGCAGTATTTT,.,few,TRBV7-4,10,TRBJ2-3
CASSRTGPNYEQYF,TGTGCCAGCAGTCGGACAGGCCCCAACTACGAGCAGTACTTC,TRBD1,.,TRBV27,14,TRBJ2-7
CASSLGGRAGSSF,TGTGCCAGCAGTTTGGGGGGGCGCGCCGGCTCTTCCTTC,.,.,TRBV12-3/TRBV12-4,13,TRBJ1-2
CASSPGQGYEQFF,TGTGCCAGCTCACCAGGGCAGGGCTATGAGCAGTTCTTC,.,few,TRBV18,13,TRBJ2-1
CASRDNSYEQYF,TGTGCCTCCCGGGACAACTCCTACGAGCAGTACTTC,.,.,TRBV7-8,12,TRBJ2-7
CASSSHVGGYTF,TGTGCCAGCAGCTCCCACGTCGGGGGCTACACCTTC,.,.,TRBV7-9,12,TRBJ1-2
CASSGVTEAFF,TGTGCCAGCAGTGGCGTTACTGAAGCTTTCTTT,.,.,TRBV6-1,11,TRBJ1-1
CASRKNTGELFF,TGTGCCAGCAGAAAGAACACCGGGGAGCTGTTTTTT,.,once,TRBV7-4,12,TRBJ2-2
CASSDEAGEHEQYF,TGTGCCAGCAGCGACGAAGCGGGAGAACACGAGCAGTACTTC,TRBD2,.,TRBV9,14,TRBJ2-7
CAIRSGSYYEQYF,TGTGCCATCCGTAGCGGGAGTTATTACGAGCAGTACTTC,TRBD2,.,TRBV10-3,13,TRBJ2-7
CASSRPQDRGQRQYF,TGTGCCAGCAGCCGGCCCCAGGACAGGGGGCAGCGGCAGTACTTC,TRBD1,.,TRBV3-1,15,TRBJ2-7
CASSGTDSYNEQFF,TGTGCCAGCTCAGGGACAGATTCCTACAATGAGCAGTTCTTC,TRBD1,.,TRBV18,14,TRBJ2-1
CASSNGRPYNEQFF,TGTGCCAGTAGTAACGGGAGGCCTTACAATGAGCAGTTCTTC,TRBD2,.,TRBV19,14,TRBJ2-1
CASSTAHGGNREQYF,TGTGCCAGCAGTACCGCCCATGGCGGGAATCGCGAGCAGTACTTC,.,.,TRBV28,15,TRBJ2-7
CASIKENTGELFF,TGTGCCAGTATTAAAGAGAACACCGGGGAGCTGTTTTTT,.,few,TRBV19,13,TRBJ2-2
CASSSNLGYEQYF,TGTGCCAGCAGCTCGAATCTCGGTTACGAGCAGTACTTC,.,few,TRBV7-2,13,TRBJ2-7
CASSLALGVGTEAFF,TGTGCCAGCAGTTTAGCGCTCGGGGTAGGGACTGAAGCTTTCTTT,.,.,TRBV12-3/TRBV12-4,15,TRBJ1-1